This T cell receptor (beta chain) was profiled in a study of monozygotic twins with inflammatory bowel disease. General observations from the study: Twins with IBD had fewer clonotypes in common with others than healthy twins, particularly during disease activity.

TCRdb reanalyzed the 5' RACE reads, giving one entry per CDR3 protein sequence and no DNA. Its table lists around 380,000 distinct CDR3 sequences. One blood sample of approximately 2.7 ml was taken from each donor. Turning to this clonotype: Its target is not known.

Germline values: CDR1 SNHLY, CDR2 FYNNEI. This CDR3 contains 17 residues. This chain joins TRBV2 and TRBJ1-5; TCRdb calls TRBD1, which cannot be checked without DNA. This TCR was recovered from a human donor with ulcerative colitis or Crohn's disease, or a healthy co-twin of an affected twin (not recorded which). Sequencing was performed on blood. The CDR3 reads CASSGARVGMDNQPQHF.